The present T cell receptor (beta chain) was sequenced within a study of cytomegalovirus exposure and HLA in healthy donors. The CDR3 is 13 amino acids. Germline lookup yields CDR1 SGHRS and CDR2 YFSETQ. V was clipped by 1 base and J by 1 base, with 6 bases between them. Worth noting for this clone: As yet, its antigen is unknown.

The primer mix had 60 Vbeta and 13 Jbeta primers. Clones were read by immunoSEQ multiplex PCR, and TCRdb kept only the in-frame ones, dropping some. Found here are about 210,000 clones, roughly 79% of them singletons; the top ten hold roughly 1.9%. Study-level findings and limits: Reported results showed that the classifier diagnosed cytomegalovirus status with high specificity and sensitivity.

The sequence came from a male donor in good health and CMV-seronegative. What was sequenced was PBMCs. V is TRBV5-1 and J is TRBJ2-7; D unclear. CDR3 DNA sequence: TGCGCCAGCAGCTTGCTAGGATCCTACGAGCAGTACTTC. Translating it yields CASSLLGSYEQYF.